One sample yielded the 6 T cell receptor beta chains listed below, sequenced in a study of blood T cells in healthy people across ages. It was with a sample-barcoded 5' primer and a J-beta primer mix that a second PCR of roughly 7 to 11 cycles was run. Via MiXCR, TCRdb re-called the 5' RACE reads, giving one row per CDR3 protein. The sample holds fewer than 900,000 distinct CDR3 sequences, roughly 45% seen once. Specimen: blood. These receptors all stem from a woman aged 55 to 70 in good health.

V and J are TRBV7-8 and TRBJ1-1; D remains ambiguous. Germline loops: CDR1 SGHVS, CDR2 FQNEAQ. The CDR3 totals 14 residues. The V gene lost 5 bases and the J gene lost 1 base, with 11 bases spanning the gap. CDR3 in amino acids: CASSNIPENTEAFF. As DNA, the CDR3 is TGTGCCAGCAGCAACATCCCAGAGAACACTGAAGCTTTCTTT. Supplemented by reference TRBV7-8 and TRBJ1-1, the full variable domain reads GAGVSQSPRYKVAKRGQDVALRCDPISGHVSLFWYQQALGQGPEFLTYFQNEAQLDKSGLPSDRFFAERPEGSVSTLKIQRTQQEDSAVYLCASSNIPENTEAFFGQGTRLTVV.

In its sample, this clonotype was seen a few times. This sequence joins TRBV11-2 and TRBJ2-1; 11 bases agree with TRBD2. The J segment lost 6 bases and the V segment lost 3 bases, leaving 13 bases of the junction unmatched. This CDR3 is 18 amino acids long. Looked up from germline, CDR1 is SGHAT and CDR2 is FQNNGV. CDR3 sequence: CASSFGLAGPVSGNEQFF. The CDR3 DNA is TGTGCCAGCAGCTTCGGACTAGCGGGTCCTGTTAGTGGCAATGAGCAGTTCTTC.

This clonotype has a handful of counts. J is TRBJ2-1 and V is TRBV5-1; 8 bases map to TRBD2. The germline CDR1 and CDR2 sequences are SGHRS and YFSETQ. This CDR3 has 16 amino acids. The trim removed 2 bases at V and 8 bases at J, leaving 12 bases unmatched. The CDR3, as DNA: TGCGCCAGCAGCTTCGGGGGGGTTCGGGAGTGGGATGAGCAGTTCTTC. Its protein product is CASSFGGVREWDEQFF.

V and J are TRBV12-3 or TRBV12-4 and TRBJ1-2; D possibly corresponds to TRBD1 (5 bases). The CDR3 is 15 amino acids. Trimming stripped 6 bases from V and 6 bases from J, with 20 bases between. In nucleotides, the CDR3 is TGTGCCAGCAGGGCCGGAGTCGGAAGGGACCATGGCTACACCTTC. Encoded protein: CASRAGVGRDHGYTF.

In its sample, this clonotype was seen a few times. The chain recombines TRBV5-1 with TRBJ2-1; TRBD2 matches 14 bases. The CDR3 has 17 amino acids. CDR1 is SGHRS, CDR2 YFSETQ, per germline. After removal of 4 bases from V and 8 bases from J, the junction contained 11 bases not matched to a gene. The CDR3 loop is CASSAPPGTSGSHEQFF. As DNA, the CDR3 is TGCGCCAGCAGCGCACCGCCCGGGACTAGCGGGAGCCATGAGCAGTTCTTC.

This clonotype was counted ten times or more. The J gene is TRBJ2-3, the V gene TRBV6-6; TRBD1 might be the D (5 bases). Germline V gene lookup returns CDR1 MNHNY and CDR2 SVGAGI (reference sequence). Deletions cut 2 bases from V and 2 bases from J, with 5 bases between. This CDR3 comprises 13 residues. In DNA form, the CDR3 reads TGTGCCAGCAGTTACGGACACACAGATACGCAGTATTTT. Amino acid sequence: CASSYGHTDTQYF.